A selection of T cell receptor beta chains follows, all from one sample in a study of blood T cell repertoires in COVID-19. Data came from immunoSEQ multiplex PCR; TCRdb stores just in-frame clones and leaves some out. The table includes under 300,000 clones, 88% detected once. The sequenced sample was PBMCs or T cells enriched from blood (not recorded which). The receptors were sampled from a woman between 50 and 59 years old who had recovered from COVID-19. The CDR3 runs from the conserved cysteine through the conserved F or W. The D gene is left open where the match is weak. Not every row has a clone size; where given, it reads once, few, many or a size class.

size	D	V	J	CDR3
once	TRBD2	TRBV9	TRBJ2-1	CASSVAPAGTSGRAQFF
.	.	TRBV2	TRBJ2-1	CASSEQQGIEEQFF
.	TRBD2	TRBV6-6	TRBJ2-1	CASRRAGARDEQFF
.	.	TRBV19	TRBJ1-6	CASTIEGRSNSPLHF
.	.	TRBV21-1	TRBJ1-5	CASSKAKGAYRGQPQHF
.	.	TRBV12-3/TRBV12-4	TRBJ1-2	CASSQGRRGTF
.	TRBD2	TRBV29-1	TRBJ2-1	CSALGGTSGNEQFF
.	.	TRBV5-1	TRBJ2-7	CASSVSTTYEQYF
.	TRBD2	TRBV6-2/TRBV6-3	TRBJ2-5	CASSYRLAEKETQYF
.	.	TRBV5-3	TRBJ1-5	CARSFLQLNQPQHF
.	TRBD1	TRBV18	TRBJ1-1	CASSPSGGGGNVAFF
.	TRBD1	TRBV3-1/TRBV3-2	TRBJ1-6	CASSSDRGHSPLHF
few	.	TRBV7-3	TRBJ1-1	CASSQAGETEAFF
.	.	TRBV21-1	TRBJ1-5	CASSNLYRRGRQPQHF
.	.	TRBV10-3	TRBJ1-1	CAISESTNTEAFF
.	TRBD2	TRBV9	TRBJ2-1	CASSVSSSGSYEQFF
.	.	TRBV6-2/TRBV6-3	TRBJ1-6	CASSYLGGSGSPLHF
.	TRBD2	TRBV19	TRBJ2-7	CASTNGLAGTYEQYF
.	TRBD1	TRBV27	TRBJ1-1	CASSWDREAGGTEAFF
once	.	TRBV19	TRBJ1-1	CASSSVRRNTEAFF
.	TRBD1	TRBV5-4	TRBJ1-1	CASSPRTGRVTEAFF
.	.	TRBV7-8	TRBJ1-5	CASSRTSNQPQHF
.	.	TRBV19	TRBJ2-5	CASSTQNLLQETQYF
.	TRBD2	TRBV7-9	TRBJ2-1	CASSPRTSGSPSYNEQFF
.	.	TRBV6-2/TRBV6-3	TRBJ2-2	CASSYPGQYTGELFF
few	.	TRBV7-2	TRBJ1-1	CASSAEKSTEAFF
.	.	TRBV11-2	TRBJ2-7	CASSLSPVLREQYF
.	TRBD1	TRBV19	TRBJ1-5	CASHARGNGLNQPQHF
.	.	TRBV18	TRBJ2-4	CASSPIVNRDNIQYF
.	TRBD1	TRBV18	TRBJ2-7	CASSPKPGQGHEQYF
few	TRBD2	TRBV30	TRBJ2-1	CAWLPAGGSEQFF
.	TRBD1	TRBV3-1/TRBV3-2	TRBJ1-2	CASSGRTGTNGYTF
.	TRBD1	TRBV28	TRBJ1-2	CASSPDRVNGYTF
.	TRBD2	TRBV28	TRBJ2-1	CASSFGLAVNEQFF
.	.	TRBV27	TRBJ1-5	CASGLSGYSNQPQHF
.	TRBD2	TRBV18	TRBJ2-7	CASSPGLAASSYEQYF
.	TRBD2	TRBV5-4	TRBJ2-3	CASSRSSWERGLTDTQYF
.	TRBD2	TRBV11-2	TRBJ2-1	CASSSVAGGGQLNEQFF
.	.	TRBV14	TRBJ2-1	CASSQDIRRVDEQFF
.	TRBD1	TRBV9	TRBJ1-1	CASSANTGDTEAFF
.	TRBD2	TRBV6-2/TRBV6-3	TRBJ2-7	CASSDPAGGFYEQYF
.	TRBD2	TRBV7-3	TRBJ2-1	CASSAGLAGVGEQFF
.	.	TRBV18	TRBJ1-5	CASSRKPGDDQPQHF
few	.	TRBV9	TRBJ2-3	CASSLTDGGTDTQYF
few	.	TRBV7-9	TRBJ2-7	CASSQTRKTYEQYF
once	.	TRBV11-2	TRBJ1-3	CASSFGTLLSGNTIYF
.	TRBD2	TRBV14	TRBJ2-5	CASSPQGLAGGTQYF
.	TRBD1	TRBV4-2	TRBJ1-4	CASSLESLYRGQSNEKLFF